This T cell receptor beta chain was recovered during a study of cytomegalovirus exposure and HLA in healthy donors. Vbeta (60) and Jbeta (13) primers were used in the PCR. Profiled with immunoSEQ multiplex PCR; TCRdb holds only in-frame clones, not every one. The sample carries under 200,000 clones, around nine tenths recorded once. This CDR3 contains 16 residues. Germline lookup yields CDR1 MNHNS and CDR2 SASEGT. J gave up 1 base and V 2 bases, and 7 bases lay outside the gene matches. The chain couples TRBV6-1 to TRBJ2-7; 8 bases fit TRBD1. Sequencing was carried out using PBMCs. The receptor's source is a woman in her 30s in good health and CMV-seronegative. CDR3 sequence: CASSEPGGQASYEQYF. The CDR3 coding sequence is TGTGCCAGCAGTGAACCAGGGGGACAGGCTTCCTACGAGCAGTACTTC.